The rows below give T cell receptor beta chains drawn from one sample of a study of Graves' ophthalmopathy and Graves' hyperthyroidism. TCRdb re-derived calls from the multiplex PCR reads in MiXCR, one entry per CDR3 protein. Here the sample spans some 1.1 million distinct CDR3 sequences, about 38% being singletons. The specimen was peripheral blood or thyroid tissue (not recorded which). Receptors originate from an adult man with Graves' hyperthyroidism. CDR3s leave out the opening cysteine and the closing phenylalanine or tryptophan. The D gene is left open where the match is weak. A row's size may be missing; if present it is once, few, many or a size class.

abundance	v_gene	j_gene	d_gene	CDR3aa
many	TRBV27	TRBJ2-7	TRBD1	ASRDRGDEQY
many	TRBV5-1	TRBJ1-3	-	ASSLDPRAGNTIY
many	TRBV7-8	TRBJ2-6	TRBD1	ASTLYRDRQSGANVLT
-	TRBV28	TRBJ1-6	TRBD1	ASSRDSSSYNSPLH
many	TRBV10-3	TRBJ1-1	TRBD1	AILGQDNTEAF
few	TRBV4-3	TRBJ1-1	-	ASSHSTGGETEAF
once	TRBV5-1	TRBJ1-6	-	ASSWHGAGRTNSPLH
many	TRBV7-6	TRBJ1-4	TRBD1	ASSRGQGQEKLF
many	TRBV24-1	TRBJ2-7	-	ATGGKDTGIQY
few	TRBV12-3/TRBV12-4	TRBJ1-1	-	ASSFSGTPEAF
few	TRBV5-1	TRBJ2-6	TRBD1	ASSLRTGSAGANVLT
-	TRBV6-5	TRBJ1-5	TRBD1	ASRRGQGNQPQH
-	TRBV24-1	TRBJ1-5	TRBD1	ASSSRGTVNSQH
-	TRBV7-9	TRBJ1-4	-	ASSSIIDSPNEKLF
many	TRBV29-1	TRBJ2-7	-	SVGGVGEQY
-	TRBV6-5	TRBJ1-5	-	ATRRQVDQPQH
-	TRBV12-3/TRBV12-4	TRBJ1-5	-	ASSLGRRLVRGLPQH
many	TRBV14	TRBJ2-2	-	ASSQVQGSSTGELF
-	TRBV12-5	TRBJ1-2	-	ASGLSGTTNYGYT
many	TRBV25-1	TRBJ2-7	-	ASSADDSYEQY
few	TRBV4-3	TRBJ1-5	-	ASSPSGLDQPQH
many	TRBV10-3	TRBJ2-5	-	AISKGGQETQY
-	TRBV29-1	TRBJ2-5	TRBD1	SFPGQGDQETQY
-	TRBV11-2	TRBJ2-7	-	ASSDVPYKQY
many	TRBV7-9	TRBJ1-4	TRBD1	ASSPSRTGPTNEKLF
many	TRBV5-1	TRBJ1-2	TRBD1	ASSLRQGTNYGYT